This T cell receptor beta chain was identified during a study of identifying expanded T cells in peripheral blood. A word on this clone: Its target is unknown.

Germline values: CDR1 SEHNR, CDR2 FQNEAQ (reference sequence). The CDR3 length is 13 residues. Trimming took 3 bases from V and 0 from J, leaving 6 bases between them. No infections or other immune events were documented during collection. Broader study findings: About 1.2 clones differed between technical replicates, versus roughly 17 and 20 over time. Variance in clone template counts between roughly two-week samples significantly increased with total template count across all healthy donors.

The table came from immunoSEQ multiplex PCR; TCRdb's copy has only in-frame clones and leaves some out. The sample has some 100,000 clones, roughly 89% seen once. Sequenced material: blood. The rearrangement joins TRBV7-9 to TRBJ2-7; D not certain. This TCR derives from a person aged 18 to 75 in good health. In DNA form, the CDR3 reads TGTGCCAGCAGCTTTCCGAGCTCCTACGAGCAGTACTTC. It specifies CASSFPSSYEQYF.